The source of this T cell receptor beta chain is a study of technical replicates of blood from several donors. The method was immunoSEQ multiplex PCR; TCRdb's version includes in-frame clones alone and lacks a portion of them. The table records about 75,000 clones, approximately 97% of them present only once. This CDR3 comprises 16 residues. From germline, CDR1 is MNHEY and CDR2 SVGAGI. V shed 2 bases, J shed 4 bases, and the junction held 5 bases outside the gene matches. The sequence was obtained from a human donor in good health. The sequencing sample was made of T cells isolated from PBMCs. The chain recombines TRBV6-5 with TRBJ2-1, with 10 bases fitting TRBD2. The CDR3 coding sequence is TGTGCCAGCAGTTACCAAGGACTAGCGGTTTACAATGAGCAGTTCTTC. Protein: CASSYQGLAVYNEQFF.